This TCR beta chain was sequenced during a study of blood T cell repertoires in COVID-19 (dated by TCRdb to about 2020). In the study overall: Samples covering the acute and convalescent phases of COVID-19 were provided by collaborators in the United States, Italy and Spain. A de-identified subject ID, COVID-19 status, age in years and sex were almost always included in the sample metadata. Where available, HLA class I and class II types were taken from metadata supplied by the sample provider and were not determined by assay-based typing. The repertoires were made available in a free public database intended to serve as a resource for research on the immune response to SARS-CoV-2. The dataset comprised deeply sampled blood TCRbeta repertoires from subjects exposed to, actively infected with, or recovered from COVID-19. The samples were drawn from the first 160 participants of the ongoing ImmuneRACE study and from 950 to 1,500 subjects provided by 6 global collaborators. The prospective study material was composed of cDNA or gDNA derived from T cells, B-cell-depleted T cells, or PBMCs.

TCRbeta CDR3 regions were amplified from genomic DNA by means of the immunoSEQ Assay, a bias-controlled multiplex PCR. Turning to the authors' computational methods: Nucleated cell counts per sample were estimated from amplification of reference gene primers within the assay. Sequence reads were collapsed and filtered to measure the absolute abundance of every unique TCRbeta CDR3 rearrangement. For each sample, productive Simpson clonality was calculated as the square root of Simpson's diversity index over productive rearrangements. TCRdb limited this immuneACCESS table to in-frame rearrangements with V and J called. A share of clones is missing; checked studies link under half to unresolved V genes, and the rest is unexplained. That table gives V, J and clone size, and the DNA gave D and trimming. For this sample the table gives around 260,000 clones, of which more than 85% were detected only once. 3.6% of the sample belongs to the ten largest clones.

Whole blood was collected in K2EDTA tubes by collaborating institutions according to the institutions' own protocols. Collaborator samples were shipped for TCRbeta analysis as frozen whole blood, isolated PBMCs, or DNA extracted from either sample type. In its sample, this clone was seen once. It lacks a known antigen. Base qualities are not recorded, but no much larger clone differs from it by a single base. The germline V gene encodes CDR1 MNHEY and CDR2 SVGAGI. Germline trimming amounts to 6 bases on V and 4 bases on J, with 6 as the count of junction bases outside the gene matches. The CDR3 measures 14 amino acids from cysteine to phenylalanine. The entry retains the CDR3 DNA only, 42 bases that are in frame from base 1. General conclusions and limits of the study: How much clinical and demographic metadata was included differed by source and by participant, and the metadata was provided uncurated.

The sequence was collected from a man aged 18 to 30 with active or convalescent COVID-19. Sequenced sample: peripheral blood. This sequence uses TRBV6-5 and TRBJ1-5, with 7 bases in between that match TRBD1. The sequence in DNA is TGTGCCAGCAGCGGGACAGCTTTAAATCAGCCCCAGCATTTT. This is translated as CASSGTALNQPQHF.